A selection of T cell receptor beta chains follows, all from one sample in a study of shared T cell receptors in the human thymus. Only in-frame clones appear in the TCRdb table, and some are missing; sequencing was by immunoSEQ multiplex PCR. The sample carries around 340,000 clones, 85% to 95% recorded once. The sequencing sample was made of thymocytes. These receptors were obtained from a human donor. Each CDR3 is given with its conserved first and last residue. A D gene is named only where the DNA matches it firmly. Clone size appears in some rows only: once, few, many, or a class for an expanded clone.

size	V	D	J	CDR3	DNA
-	TRBV18	TRBD1	TRBJ2-7	CASSRTGARRDEQYF	TGTGCCAGCTCCAGGACAGGGGCCCGACGGGACGAGCAGTACTTC
-	TRBV11-2	TRBD2	TRBJ2-1	CASSYLRDYLEQFF	TGTGCCAGCAGCTACCTCCGGGACTACCTTGAGCAGTTCTTC
-	TRBV7-2	TRBD1	TRBJ2-3	CASSFVFGDRATDTQYF	TGTGCCAGCAGCTTTGTTTTCGGGGACAGGGCCACAGATACGCAGTATTTT
once	TRBV28	-	TRBJ1-1	CASSVLLHSNTEAFF	TGTGCCAGCAGCGTGCTGCTCCATTCGAACACTGAAGCTTTCTTT
-	TRBV5-6	-	TRBJ1-4	CASSTPGPGDEKLFF	TGTGCCAGCAGTACCCCGGGACCGGGAGATGAAAAACTGTTTTTT
-	TRBV4-1	-	TRBJ2-7	CASSQDEGSYEQYF	TGCGCCAGCAGCCAAGATGAGGGCTCCTACGAGCAGTACTTC
-	TRBV7-9	TRBD2	TRBJ2-3	CASSSRTSGGTDTQYF	TGTGCCAGCAGTTCCAGGACTAGCGGGGGCACAGATACGCAGTATTTT
-	TRBV28	-	TRBJ2-7	CASSSSGRPVWNEQYF	TGTGCCAGCAGTTCCTCTGGACGGCCTGTATGGAACGAGCAGTACTTC
-	TRBV29-1	-	TRBJ1-2	CTAADGGIGYTF	TGCACCGCTGCTGATGGGGGAATCGGCTACACCTTC
-	TRBV6-1	TRBD1	TRBJ2-5	CASSVGTGEETQYF	TGTGCCAGCAGTGTGGGGACAGGGGAAGAGACCCAGTACTTC
-	TRBV6-6	-	TRBJ1-4	CASSKPLRATNEKLFF	TGTGCCAGCAGTAAGCCGCTCCGGGCCACAAATGAAAAACTGTTTTTT
-	TRBV5-5	-	TRBJ1-5	CASSLGFGNQPQHF	TGTGCCAGCAGCTTGGGGTTTGGGAATCAGCCCCAGCATTTT
-	TRBV4-2	TRBD2	TRBJ2-1	CASSLRDYNYNEQFF	TGTGCCAGCAGCCTCCGGGACTACAATTACAATGAGCAGTTCTTC
-	TRBV30	-	TRBJ2-3	CAWSGESTDTQYF	TGTGCCTGGAGTGGGGAGAGCACAGATACGCAGTATTTT
-	TRBV4-1	-	TRBJ2-2	CASSQDERATNTGELFF	TGCGCCAGCAGCCAAGATGAGCGGGCAACGAACACCGGGGAGCTGTTTTTT
-	TRBV5-4	-	TRBJ2-3	CASSLGGGEADTQYF	TGTGCCAGCAGCTTGGGTGGGGGAGAGGCAGATACGCAGTATTTT
-	TRBV5-6	TRBD1	TRBJ1-3	CASSLDRGRSGNTIYF	TGTGCCAGCAGCCTTGACAGGGGTCGCTCTGGAAACACCATATATTTT
-	TRBV5-1	-	TRBJ2-3	CASSTGEKQDTQYF	TGCGCCAGCAGCACTGGGGAAAAACAAGATACGCAGTATTTT
-	TRBV6-4	TRBD2	TRBJ2-2	CASRGTSGRLDTGELFF	TGTGCCAGCAGAGGGACTAGCGGGAGGTTGGATACCGGGGAGCTGTTTTTT
-	TRBV5-1	TRBD1	TRBJ1-2	CASRPGQGDYGYTF	TGCGCCAGCAGACCGGGACAGGGGGACTATGGCTACACCTTC
once	TRBV28	TRBD2	TRBJ2-1	CASSFRTSGRAWNEQFF	TGTGCCAGCAGTTTCCGGACTAGCGGGAGGGCTTGGAATGAGCAGTTCTTC
-	TRBV5-6	TRBD1	TRBJ2-2	CASSAKRTGPNTGELFF	TGTGCCAGCAGCGCCAAGAGGACAGGACCTAACACCGGGGAGCTGTTTTTT
once	TRBV14	TRBD1	TRBJ2-6	CASSLGQGASGANVLTF	TGTGCCAGCAGCCTGGGACAGGGGGCGTCTGGGGCCAACGTCCTGACTTTC
-	TRBV6-4	-	TRBJ1-1	CASSPGQNTEAFF	TGTGCCAGCAGTCCGGGACAGAACACTGAAGCTTTCTTT
-	TRBV28	TRBD1	TRBJ2-3	CASSPRDRGDDTQYF	TGTGCCAGCAGCCCTAGGGACAGGGGGGACGATACGCAGTATTTT
once	TRBV10-2	TRBD2	TRBJ2-5	CASSALAGPTQGETQYF	TGCGCCAGCAGTGCACTAGCGGGCCCAACCCAGGGAGAGACCCAGTACTTC
-	TRBV27	-	TRBJ2-3	CASSLRDPPRDTQYF	TGTGCCAGCAGTTTAAGGGACCCTCCCAGGGATACGCAGTATTTT
once	TRBV2	-	TRBJ1-1	CAKRGVTTEAFF	TGTGCCAAAAGAGGGGTGACCACTGAAGCTTTCTTT
-	TRBV28	TRBD1	TRBJ2-7	CASSLYGTGGHEQYF	TGTGCCAGCAGTTTATATGGGACAGGGGGCCACGAGCAGTACTTC
-	TRBV25-1	-	TRBJ2-5	CASRPGPLSGGEAQYF	TGTGCCAGCAGACCGGGACCCCTTTCCGGTGGCGAGGCCCAGTACTTC
-	TRBV10-3	-	TRBJ2-1	CAISLPQGSYNEQFF	TGTGCCATCTCACTTCCACAGGGTAGTTACAATGAGCAGTTCTTC
-	TRBV28	TRBD2	TRBJ2-2	CASSLCSRTSGSGGTGELFF	TGTGCCAGCAGTTTATGCAGTAGGACTAGCGGGAGCGGCGGCACCGGGGAGCTGTTTTTT
-	TRBV4-1	TRBD2	TRBJ2-2	CASSQATSGTGELFF	TGCGCCAGCAGCCAAGCAACTAGCGGGACCGGGGAGCTGTTTTTT
-	TRBV21-1	-	TRBJ2-5	CASSKGSPRGQETQYF	TGTGCCAGCAGCAAAGGTAGCCCACGGGGGCAAGAGACCCAGTACTTC
-	TRBV27	-	TRBJ2-7	CASSSGGGNEQYF	TGTGCCAGCAGTTCAGGTGGGGGGAACGAGCAGTACTTC
-	TRBV5-8	-	TRBJ1-1	CASSSPDTEAFF	TGTGCCAGCAGCTCCCCCGACACTGAAGCTTTCTTT
-	TRBV18	TRBD2	TRBJ2-1	CASSPQREGNEQFF	TGTGCCAGCTCACCACAGCGGGAGGGAAATGAGCAGTTCTTC
-	TRBV25-1	TRBD1	TRBJ1-6	CASSPGQNSPLHF	TGTGCCAGCAGTCCGGGACAGAATTCACCCCTCCACTTT
-	TRBV28	-	TRBJ1-3	CASIQRASSGNTIYF	TGTGCCAGCATCCAAAGGGCATCCTCTGGAAACACCATATATTTT
few	TRBV11-3	-	TRBJ2-7	CAIPYEQYF	TGTGCCATCCCGTACGAGCAGTACTTC
-	TRBV14	TRBD1	TRBJ1-1	CASSSRTGTNTEAFF	TGTGCCAGCAGCTCCCGGACAGGGACGAACACTGAAGCTTTCTTT
-	TRBV6-4	TRBD2	TRBJ2-3	CASSDSNTSGTPDTQYF	TGTGCCAGCAGTGACTCGAACACTAGCGGGACCCCAGATACGCAGTATTTT
-	TRBV15	-	TRBJ1-1	CATITAWGSGNTEAFF	TGTGCCACCATCACCGCTTGGGGTAGTGGAAACACTGAAGCTTTCTTT
once	TRBV19	TRBD1	TRBJ2-1	CASSIGVRWRTGFSSYNEQFF	TGTGCCAGTAGTATAGGGGTAAGGTGGAGGACAGGCTTCAGCTCCTACAATGAGCAGTTCTTC
-	TRBV11-2	-	TRBJ1-5	CASSLVGRYSNQPQHF	TGTGCCAGCAGCTTAGTCGGCAGGTATAGCAATCAGCCCCAGCATTTT
-	TRBV2	-	TRBJ2-1	CASSVETPYNEQFF	TGTGCCAGCAGTGTGGAGACTCCCTACAATGAGCAGTTCTTC
-	TRBV11-3	TRBD2	TRBJ2-1	CASGRTSGYSNEQFF	TGTGCCAGCGGCAGGACTAGCGGGTATTCCAATGAGCAGTTCTTC
-	TRBV2	-	TRBJ2-7	CAIRTVAYEQYF	TGTGCCATCAGGACGGTAGCCTACGAGCAGTACTTC
-	TRBV4-3	-	TRBJ1-2	CASRIQGANYGYTF	TGCGCCAGCAGGATACAGGGAGCTAACTATGGCTACACCTTC
once	TRBV2	TRBD2	TRBJ2-3	CASKVLAGGADTQYF	TGTGCCAGCAAGGTTCTGGCGGGAGGAGCAGATACGCAGTATTTT
once	TRBV5-1	TRBD2	TRBJ2-5	CASSFGLAGEGQETQYF	TGCGCCAGCAGCTTTGGACTAGCGGGAGAGGGGCAAGAGACCCAGTACTTC
-	TRBV27	TRBD2	TRBJ2-1	CASSYGGGRAPVEQFF	TGTGCCAGCAGTTACGGCGGCGGGAGGGCCCCTGTTGAGCAGTTCTTC
once	TRBV5-1	-	TRBJ2-7	CASSLMDLASEQYF	TGCGCCAGCAGCTTAATGGACCTCGCGTCCGAGCAGTACTTC
-	TRBV4-1	TRBD2	TRBJ2-2	CASSQDLGLAGSTGELFF	TGCGCCAGCAGCCAAGATCTCGGGCTAGCGGGAAGCACCGGGGAGCTGTTTTTT